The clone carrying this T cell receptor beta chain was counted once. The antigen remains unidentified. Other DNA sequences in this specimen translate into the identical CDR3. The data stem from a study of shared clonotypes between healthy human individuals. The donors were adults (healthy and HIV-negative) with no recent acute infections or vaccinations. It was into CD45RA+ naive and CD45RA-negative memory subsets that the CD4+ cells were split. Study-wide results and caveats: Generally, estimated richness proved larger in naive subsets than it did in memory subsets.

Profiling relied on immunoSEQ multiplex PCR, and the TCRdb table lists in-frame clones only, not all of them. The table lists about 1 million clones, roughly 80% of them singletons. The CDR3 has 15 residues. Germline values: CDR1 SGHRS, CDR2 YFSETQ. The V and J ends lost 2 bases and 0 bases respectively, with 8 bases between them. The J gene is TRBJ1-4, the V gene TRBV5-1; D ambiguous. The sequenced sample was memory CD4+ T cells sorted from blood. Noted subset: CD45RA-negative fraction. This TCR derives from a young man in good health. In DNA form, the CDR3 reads TGCGCCAGCAGCTTAACAGCGACAACTAATGAAAAACTGTTTTTT. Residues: CASSLTATTNEKLFF.